The entry that follows covers one TCR beta chain sequence. Data came from immunoSEQ multiplex PCR; TCRdb stores just in-frame clones and leaves some out. The table records about 100,000 clones, almost 95% of them present only once. This sample was taken from a study of T cell changes during pregnancy in multiple sclerosis. Trimming pared 1 base from V and 4 bases from J, leaving 14 bases between. The CDR3 has 15 amino acids. Germline loops: CDR1 LNHNV, CDR2 YYDKDF (reference sequence). The V call is TRBV15, the J call TRBJ2-7, with D perhaps matching TRBD1 (5 bases). This clonotype originated in a female donor with multiple sclerosis, enrolled in a pregnancy study. Sequencing was performed on peripheral blood, taken in the first trimester of pregnancy. The CDR3 spells CATSRVSASGYEQYF. The CDR3 region has the DNA TGTGCCACCAGCAGAGTGTCGGCCTCAGGGTACGAGCAGTACTTC.